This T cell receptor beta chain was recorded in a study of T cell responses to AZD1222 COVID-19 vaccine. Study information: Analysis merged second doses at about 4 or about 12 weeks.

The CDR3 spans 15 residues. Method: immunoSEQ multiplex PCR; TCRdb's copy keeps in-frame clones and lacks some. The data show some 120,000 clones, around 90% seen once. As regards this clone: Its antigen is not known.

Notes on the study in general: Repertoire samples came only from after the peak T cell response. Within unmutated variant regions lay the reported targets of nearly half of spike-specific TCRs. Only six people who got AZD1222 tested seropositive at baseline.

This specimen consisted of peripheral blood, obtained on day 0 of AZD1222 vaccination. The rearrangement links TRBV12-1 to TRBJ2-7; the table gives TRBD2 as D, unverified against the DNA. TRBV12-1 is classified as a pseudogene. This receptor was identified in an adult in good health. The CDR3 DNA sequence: TGTGCCAGCAGCCCTGGCGGGGTGGGAACCTACGAGCAGTACTTC. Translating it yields CASSPGGVGTYEQYF.